This entry lists 31 T cell receptor beta chains sequenced from one sample in a study of metastatic and nonmetastatic thyroid tumors. TCRdb reprocessed the PCR reads via MiXCR. The sample has over 10,000 clones, around 25% seen once. Each patient came to thyroid surgery without any prior treatment (of any kind). Sequenced sample: blood. The receptors here all came from a male donor with papillary thyroid cancer or a benign thyroid nodule (not recorded which). Some clones in this sample may be carry-over from other donors' samples.

The chain carries TRBV6-2 or TRBV6-3 and TRBJ2-1; 7 bases agree with TRBD2. The CDR3 is 12 residues long. J lost 8 bases, V lost 9 bases, and 7 bases had no gene match. CDR1 is MNHEY, CDR2 SVGEGT, per germline. The CDR3 nucleotides are TGTGCCAGTAGCGGGTCCTGGGATGAGCAGTTCTTC. This gives the protein CASSGSWDEQFF.

The chain couples TRBV2 to TRBJ2-7, with D perhaps TRBD2 (5 bases). Germline V gene sequence: CDR1 SNHLY, CDR2 FYNNEI. V dropped 4 bases and J dropped 9 bases, with 19 bases sitting between them. The CDR3 runs 14 residues. For the CDR3, the DNA is TGTGCCAGCAGTGGCGGGCGAATCGCGTCGTGGCAGTACTTC. Translation: CASSGGRIASWQYF.

This clone occurred a few times. V usage is TRBV6-2 or TRBV6-3 and J usage is TRBJ2-3; D is uncertain. CDR1 MNHEY and CDR2 SVGEGT come from the germline V gene. V lost 2 bases to trimming and J lost 6 bases, with 6 bases between them. The CDR3 spans 12 residues. The CDR3 nucleotides read TGTGCCAGCAGTTACCAGTCGGATACGCAGTATTTT. It translates to CASSYQSDTQYF.

The chain employs TRBV15 and TRBJ2-1; D not resolved. CDR1 and CDR2 from the germline V gene are LNHNV and YYDKDF (reference sequence). V lost 4 bases and J 0 bases, leaving 13 bases between the germline ends. The CDR3 sequence is 16 residues long. The CDR3: CATSKLMKGSYNEQFF. In DNA, the CDR3 is TGTGCCACCAGCAAACTCATGAAGGGCTCCTACAATGAGCAGTTCTTC.

Within the sample, this clone is medium-sized. J is TRBJ1-1 and V is TRBV6-1; D is unclear. Germline CDR1 MNHNS, CDR2 SASEGT. Between the trimmed V and J ends, which lost 7 bases and 2 bases, there was a span of 17 bases. The length of the CDR3 is 15 residues. The CDR3: CASIKRVGGNTEAFF. CDR3 bases: TGTGCCAGCATCAAACGAGTAGGCGGCAACACTGAAGCTTTCTTT.

This clone was counted a few times. The chain is built from TRBV5-1 and TRBJ1-4; D unresolved. Germline V CDR1 and CDR2: SGHRS, YFSETQ. This CDR3 contains 15 residues. The germline V and J ends were trimmed by 4 bases and 8 bases, with 18 bases remaining between them. The DNA for the CDR3 is TGCGCCAGCAGCCCGGGGATCGACCTGAAAGAAAAACTGTTTTTT. Translated, it gives CASSPGIDLKEKLFF.

This clone appeared many times. V gene TRBV20-1 combines with J gene TRBJ1-5; a weak D match, TRBD1 (5 bases). The CDR3 sequence is 15 residues long. Germline values: CDR1 DFQATT, CDR2 SNEGSKA (reference sequence). V was clipped by 1 base and J by 5 bases, with 15 bases between them. The CDR3 nucleotides are TGCAGTGCTAGAGGGGGGTCGGGGTCGGATCAGCCCCAGCATTTT. Residues: CSARGGSGSDQPQHF.

This chain uses TRBV7-9 with TRBJ2-2, with 7 bases that match TRBD2. CDR3 size: 15 residues. Germline assignment: CDR1 SEHNR and CDR2 FQNEAQ (reference sequence). V was clipped by 4 bases and J by 4 bases; unmatched bases: 6. Here the CDR3 DNA reads TGTGCCAGCAGCTCCGGGGGGATAGGCACCGGGGAGCTGTTTTTT. Protein: CASSSGGIGTGELFF.

The chain combines TRBV6-2 or TRBV6-3 with TRBJ2-5, with D maybe TRBD2 (6 bases). The CDR3 is 14 residues long. Germline values: CDR1 MNHEY, CDR2 SVGEGT. Trimming shortened V by 4 bases and J by 5 bases, and 14 bases separated the two germline ends. The CDR3 nucleotides read TGTGCCAGCAGTTCGGGGGAGTCTACGGAGACCCAGTACTTC. It codes for CASSSGESTETQYF.

This clone was detected only a few times. The chain links TRBV6-4 to TRBJ1-1, with a tentative D call TRBD1 (6 bases). V was shortened by 0 bases and J by 7 bases, with 12 bases between the two germline ends. The length of the CDR3 is 14 residues. Germline CDR1 and CDR2: MRHNA and SNTAGT. The DNA for the CDR3 is TGTGCCAGCAGTGACTCAGCAGAGGGGGATGAAGCTTTCTTT. Translation: CASSDSAEGDEAFF.

This clone was picked up a small number of times. The chain recombines TRBV12-3 or TRBV12-4 with TRBJ1-5; D might be TRBD1 (6 bases). V was trimmed by 10 bases and J by 5 bases, leaving 18 bases between them. This CDR3 is built from 14 residues. The chain's CDR3 is CATSWGQRDQPQHF. The CDR3 coding sequence is TGTGCCACTTCCTGGGGGCAGAGGGATCAGCCCCAGCATTTT.

This clone was detected a few times. The chain couples TRBV5-1 to TRBJ1-2; D is unclear. Trimming cost V 4 bases and J 7 bases, with 14 bases left between them. The V gene's germline CDR1 is SGHRS and CDR2 YFSETQ. There are 13 residues in the CDR3. The CDR3 here is CASSADGSGGYTF. CDR3 nucleotides: TGCGCCAGCAGCGCGGACGGCAGCGGTGGCTACACCTTC.

The chain employs TRBV10-2 and TRBJ1-2; tentative D call: TRBD1 (6 bases). V gave up 7 bases and J gave up 2 bases, with 17 bases separating them. CDR1 is WSHSY, CDR2 SAAADI, per germline. The CDR3 loop spans 15 amino acids. CDR3 loop: CASKGRDNLNYGYTF. CDR3 bases: TGCGCCAGCAAAGGAAGGGACAATTTAAACTATGGCTACACCTTC.

The genes are TRBV4-3 and TRBJ2-6; 8 bases match TRBD1. The CDR3 loop spans 18 amino acids. J was trimmed by 1 base and V by 2 bases; bases with no gene match: 7. CDR1 is LGHNA, CDR2 YSLEER, per germline. The CDR3 coding sequence is TGCGCCAGCAGCCAAACCGGGACAGGAGTTTCTGGGGCCAACGTCCTGACTTTC. Its translation: CASSQTGTGVSGANVLTF.

This clone was seen many times. Being one base from a much bigger clone, this may be a read error. The chain uses TRBV5-6 and TRBJ2-6; D perhaps matches TRBD2 (6 bases). Germline values: CDR1 SGHDT, CDR2 YYEEEE. This CDR3 comprises 15 residues. The CDR3 bases are TGTGCCGGCAGCTTGGAGGGAGCTGGGGCCAACGTCCTGACTTTC. Translated, it gives CAGSLEGAGANVLTF.

The sample holds a few counts of this clone. V and J are TRBV25-1 and TRBJ1-2; D may be TRBD1 (5 bases). From germline, CDR1 is MGHDK and CDR2 SYGVNS. CDR3 length: 13 amino acids. V lost 5 bases to trimming and J lost 0 bases, with 7 bases between them. DNA for the CDR3: TGTGCCAGCAGTAGGGGAACTAACTATGGCTACACCTTC. It translates to CASSRGTNYGYTF.

This clone was detected many times. This specimen includes other DNA sequences encoding the same CDR3. V gene TRBV6-2 or TRBV6-3 combines with J gene TRBJ2-2; D is unresolved. Germline V gene data show CDR1 as MNHEY and CDR2 as SVGEGT. Trimming shortened V by 2 bases and J by 3 bases, and 4 bases separated the two germline ends. This CDR3 has 13 residues. CDR3 loop: CASSYGDTGELFF. CDR3 nucleotide sequence: TGTGCCAGCAGTTACGGTGACACCGGGGAGCTGTTTTTT.

In regard to this clone: This CDR3 is missing its conserved last phenylalanine or tryptophan, likely due to a read error. Because the CDR3's place on the DNA is in doubt, the DNA is left out and the CDR3 is given as listed by TCRdb. This sequence joins TRBV28 and TRBJ2-7; the table assigns TRBD2, which was not confirmed against the DNA. A total of 10 residues make up the CDR3, ends included. Germline V gives CDR1 MDHEN, CDR2 SYDVKM. The CDR3 region is CASSFRTSES.

This clone was observed at least ten times. The chain employs TRBV7-2 and TRBJ1-1; D remains unclear. There are 13 residues in the CDR3. CDR1 and CDR2 (germline): SGHTA, FQGNSA. V lost 6 bases and J lost 1, with 9 bases in between. The CDR3 loop is CASRRNRNTEAFF. CDR3 coding DNA: TGTGCCAGCAGAAGAAACAGGAACACTGAAGCTTTCTTT.

This clone was counted between two and nine times. V is TRBV6-6 and J is TRBJ2-3; D is unclear. Trimming removed 2 bases from V and 6 bases from J, with 9 bases in between. This CDR3 comprises 13 residues. Germline CDR1 reads MNHNY; CDR2 reads SVGAGI (reference sequence). The CDR3 reads CASSYALGDTQYF. The DNA of the CDR3 is TGTGCCAGCAGTTACGCTCTTGGGGATACGCAGTATTTT.

The chain links TRBV25-1 to TRBJ2-5, with TRBD2 matching 16 bases. V trimming: 3 bases; J trimming: 9 bases; junction bases outside the gene matches: 7. This CDR3 contains 16 residues. Germline-derived CDR1 and CDR2 are MGHDK and SYGVNS. CDR3 in DNA: TGTGCCAGCAGTGACACGGGACTAGCGGGAGGGCCGGCCCAGTACTTC. Its translation is CASSDTGLAGGPAQYF. Full variable domain (missing parts from reference TRBV25-1 and TRBJ2-5): EADIYQTPRYLVIGTGKKITLECSQTMGHDKMYWYQQDPGMELHLIHYSYGVNSTEKGDLSSESTVSRIRTEHFPLTLESARPSHTSQYLCASSDTGLAGGPAQYFGPGTRLLVL.

The chain has TRBV6-4 and TRBJ2-1, with 9 bases identical to TRBD2. Germline assignment: CDR1 MRHNA and CDR2 SNTAGT. V dropped 0 bases and J dropped 3; count of bases not matched to a gene: 0. The length of the CDR3 is 15 residues. CDR3 region: CASSDSLAGYNEQFF. CDR3 nucleotides: TGTGCCAGCAGTGACTCACTAGCGGGCTACAATGAGCAGTTCTTC.

The chain employs TRBV5-1 and TRBJ2-5, with 8 positions matching TRBD1. CDR1 and CDR2 from the germline V gene are SGHRS and YFSETQ. The CDR3 length is 15 residues. The J segment lost 8 bases and the V segment lost 0 bases, leaving 9 bases of the junction unmatched. The CDR3 bases are TGCGCCAGCAGCTTGGAGGGACAGGCCGCCCGAACCCAGTACTTC. Translating gives CASSLEGQAARTQYF.

This chain joins TRBV14 and TRBJ2-7; D gene uncertain. V gave up 0 bases and J gave up 4 bases, with 13 bases separating them. This CDR3 is 15 amino acids long. Germline values: CDR1 SGHDN, CDR2 FVKESK. This CDR3 is CASSQDRQLSYEQYF. The CDR3 DNA reads TGTGCCAGCAGCCAAGATCGTCAGCTGTCGTACGAGCAGTACTTC.

This clone has at least ten counts. The V gene is TRBV6-2 or TRBV6-3, the J gene TRBJ2-3, with 10 bases aligning to TRBD1. The CDR3 spans 14 residues. The V gene end was trimmed by 4 bases and the J gene end by 4 bases; junction bases not matched to a gene: 2. The germline V gene encodes CDR1 MNHEY and CDR2 SVGEGT. CDR3 coding DNA: TGTGCCAGCAGTTCGGGACAGGGGCCAGATACGCAGTATTTT. It translates to CASSSGQGPDTQYF.

The V and J genes are TRBV24-1 and TRBJ2-3; D gene uncertain. V lost 1 base and J lost 1, with 11 bases in between. The CDR3 contains 16 residues. Germline CDR1 reads KGHDR; CDR2 reads SFDVKD. The DNA of the CDR3 is TGTGCCACCAGTGATTTAAAGTCTGCGGGCACAGATACGCAGTATTTT. Encoded protein: CATSDLKSAGTDTQYF.

This clone was detected a few times. The J gene is TRBJ2-7, the V gene TRBV12-3 or TRBV12-4; a weak D match, TRBD2 (6 bases). The CDR3 runs 12 residues. The V end was cut by 7 bases, the J end by 5 bases, with 12 bases between. As DNA, the CDR3 is TGTGCCAGCACTCTGGGAGGTCACGAGCAGTACTTC. It codes for CASTLGGHEQYF.

In this sample, this clone turned up a few times. This chain links TRBV6-1 with TRBJ1-5, with 7 bases fitting TRBD1. The CDR3 runs 14 residues. Germline CDR1 is MNHNS and CDR2 is SASEGT. V lost 6 bases and J lost 7; bases outside the gene matches: 9. The CDR3 here is CASSVDRAGQPQHF. In nucleotides, the CDR3 is TGTGCCAGCAGCGTTGACAGGGCAGGCCAGCCCCAGCATTTT.

This clone is medium-sized (0.01 to 0.1%) by share. At the DNA level, this CDR3 is encoded by other sequences in the same sample as well. The chain is built from TRBV11-3 and TRBJ2-3; D gene uncertain. This CDR3 contains 15 residues. Germline lookup yields CDR1 SGHNT and CDR2 YENEEA. V was trimmed by 0 bases and J by 2 bases, leaving 9 bases between them. Written as DNA, the CDR3 is TGTGCCAGCAGCTTAGAGGGTAGATCCACAGATACGCAGTATTTT. Translating it yields CASSLEGRSTDTQYF.

The chain joins TRBV28 to TRBJ2-7; 11 bases are a match to TRBD2. The CDR3 length is 15 residues. The germline CDR1 and CDR2 sequences are MDHEN and SYDVKM. After removal of 8 bases from V and 3 bases from J, the junction contained 9 bases not matched to a gene. DNA of the CDR3: TGTGCCAGCGCTTCCCGGCTAGCGGGAGGCTACGAGCAGTACTTC. Translated, it gives CASASRLAGGYEQYF. Using reference TRBV28 and TRBJ2-7 for the parts outside the CDR3, the full variable domain is DVKVTQSSRYLVKRTGEKVFLECVQDMDHENMFWYRQDPGLGLRLIYFSYDVKMKEKGDIPEGYSVSREKKERFSLILESASTNQTSMYLCASASRLAGGYEQYFGPGTRLTVT.

This clone was counted a few times. This sequence joins TRBV12-3 or TRBV12-4 and TRBJ1-3; 7 bases match TRBD1. The CDR3 is 16 residues long. The V segment lost 2 bases and the J segment 7 bases; nucleotides outside the gene matches: 11. CDR3 nucleotides: TGTGCCAGCAGTTTAAGGGGGCAGGGGATGTCTAACACCATATATTTT. Translation gives CASSLRGQGMSNTIYF.